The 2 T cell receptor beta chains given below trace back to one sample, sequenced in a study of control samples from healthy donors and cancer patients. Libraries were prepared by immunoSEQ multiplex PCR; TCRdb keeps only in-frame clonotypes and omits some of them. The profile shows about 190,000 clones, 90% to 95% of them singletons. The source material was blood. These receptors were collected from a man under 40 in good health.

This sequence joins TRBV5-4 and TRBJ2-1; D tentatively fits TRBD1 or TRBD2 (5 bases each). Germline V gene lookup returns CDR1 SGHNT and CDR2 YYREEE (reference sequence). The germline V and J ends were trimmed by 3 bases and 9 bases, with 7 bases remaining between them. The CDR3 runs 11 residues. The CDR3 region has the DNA TGTGCCAGCAGCTGGGGGATTGAGCAGTTCTTC. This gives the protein CASSWGIEQFF. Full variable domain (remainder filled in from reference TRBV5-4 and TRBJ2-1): ETGVTQSPTHLIKTRGQQVTLRCSSQSGHNTVSWYQQALGQGPQFIFQYYREEENGRGNFPPRFSGLQFPNYSSELNVNALELDDSALYLCASSWGIEQFFGPGTRLTVL.

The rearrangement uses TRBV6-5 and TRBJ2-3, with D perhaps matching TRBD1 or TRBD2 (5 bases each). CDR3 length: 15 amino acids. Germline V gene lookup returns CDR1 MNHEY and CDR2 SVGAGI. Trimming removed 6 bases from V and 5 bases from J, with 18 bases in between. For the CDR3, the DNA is TGTGCCAGCAGGAGTGGGACGAGCAACCAAGATACGCAGTATTTT. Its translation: CASRSGTSNQDTQYF.